This T cell receptor beta chain was sequenced for a study of regulatory T cells in long-lasting Graves disease. Study results and limitations: When disease was persistent, TRBV28, TRBJ1-2 and TRBJ2-5 were the favored segments. TCR diversity in persistent Graves' patients was below that of newly diagnosed ones.

About this clonotype itself: No antigen is known for it.

Time point described: persistent/refractory GD, antithyroid drugs over 5 years with positive TRAb. After RNA was extracted from PBMCs, the TCR library was made from it. The authors diagnosed Graves' disease using American Thyroid Association guidelines. CDR3 length equals 15 residues. CDR1 and CDR2 (germline): DFQATT, SNEGSKA (reference sequence). V was pared by 5 bases and J by 7 bases, with 14 bases of the junction left unmatched. Libraries of TCR beta came from iRepertoire HTBI primers plus Arm-PCR of CDR3 regions. MiXCR was run by TCRdb on the multiplex PCR reads, yielding one entry per CDR3 protein. The data hold around 430,000 distinct CDR3 sequences, with approximately 23% observed a single time.

This receptor was obtained from a female donor with Graves disease. The rearrangement uses TRBV20-1 and TRBJ2-7, with 10 bases that match TRBD2. This material consisted of peripheral blood mononuclear cells (PBMCs), taken when the disease was refractory, from a patient treated with antithyroid drugs. The CDR3 loop reads CSAPGQRGGYNEQYF. The CDR3 region has the DNA TGCAGTGCTCCGGGACAGCGGGGGGGTTACAATGAGCAGTACTTC.